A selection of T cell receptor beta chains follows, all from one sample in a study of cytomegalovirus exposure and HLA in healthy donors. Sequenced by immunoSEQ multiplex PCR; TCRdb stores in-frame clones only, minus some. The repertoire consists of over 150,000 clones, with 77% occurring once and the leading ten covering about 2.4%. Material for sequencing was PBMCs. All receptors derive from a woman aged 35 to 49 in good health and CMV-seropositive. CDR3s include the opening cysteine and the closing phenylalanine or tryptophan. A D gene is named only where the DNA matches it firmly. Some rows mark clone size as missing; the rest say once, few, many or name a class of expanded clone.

cdr3_nt: TGTGCCAGCGCTCGGGGGGGGGCTAACTATGGCTACACCTTC; cdr3_aa: CASARGGANYGYTF; v_call: TRBV25-1; j_call: TRBJ1-2; d_call: NA; clone_size: NA
cdr3_nt: TGTGCCAGAAGCTTAATTCTGCGGGGGGGCTGCACAGATACGCAGTATTTT; cdr3_aa: CARSLILRGGCTDTQYF; v_call: TRBV5-3; j_call: TRBJ2-3; d_call: TRBD2; clone_size: NA
cdr3_nt: TGCGCCAGCCGTGGGGGGGTAGGGCAGCCCCAGCATTTT; cdr3_aa: CASRGGVGQPQHF; v_call: TRBV10-2; j_call: TRBJ1-5; d_call: NA; clone_size: few
cdr3_nt: TGCGCCAGCGGGCCCACAGGGGGCAACGTGCAAGAGACCCAGTACTTC; cdr3_aa: CASGPTGGNVQETQYF; v_call: TRBV5-1; j_call: TRBJ2-5; d_call: TRBD1; clone_size: NA
cdr3_nt: TGTGCCAGCAGCCCCGTGGAGTCAGCTAACTATGGCTACACCTTC; cdr3_aa: CASSPVESANYGYTF; v_call: TRBV7-9; j_call: TRBJ1-2; d_call: NA; clone_size: NA
cdr3_nt: TGCGCCAGCAGCCAAGAACCAGGGGAAGGAGAGACCCAGTACTTC; cdr3_aa: CASSQEPGEGETQYF; v_call: TRBV4-3; j_call: TRBJ2-5; d_call: NA; clone_size: NA
cdr3_nt: TGCGCCAGCAGCTTCGAGGGATCTAACTATGGCTACACCTTC; cdr3_aa: CASSFEGSNYGYTF; v_call: TRBV5-1; j_call: TRBJ1-2; d_call: NA; clone_size: NA
cdr3_nt: TGTGCCAGCAGGGATAGACTAGCCAAAAACATTCAGTACTTC; cdr3_aa: CASRDRLAKNIQYF; v_call: TRBV2; j_call: TRBJ2-4; d_call: NA; clone_size: NA
cdr3_nt: TGTGCCAGCAGCCTACGAACAGGGCGGGCTTTCTTT; cdr3_aa: CASSLRTGRAFF; v_call: TRBV6-5; j_call: TRBJ1-1; d_call: NA; clone_size: NA
cdr3_nt: TGTGCCAGCGCCGACAGGTGGGATCAAGAGACCCAGTACTTC; cdr3_aa: CASADRWDQETQYF; v_call: TRBV18; j_call: TRBJ2-5; d_call: NA; clone_size: NA
cdr3_nt: TGTGCCAGCAGCTCCCTCAGGGGATACTTAGACTATGGCTACACCTTC; cdr3_aa: CASSSLRGYLDYGYTF; v_call: TRBV11-2; j_call: TRBJ1-2; d_call: NA; clone_size: NA
cdr3_nt: TGTGCCAGCAGGGGGAGGGTTCTCAATGAGCAGTTCTTC; cdr3_aa: CASRGRVLNEQFF; v_call: TRBV5-8; j_call: TRBJ2-1; d_call: TRBD2; clone_size: NA
cdr3_nt: TGTGCCAGCAGCTATACTACAGGGTCGGATCAGCCCCAGCATTTT; cdr3_aa: CASSYTTGSDQPQHF; v_call: TRBV6-5; j_call: TRBJ1-5; d_call: NA; clone_size: NA
cdr3_nt: TGTGCCAGCAGCGTAGGGGTAGGGGGCCTTCAGCCCCAGCATTTT; cdr3_aa: CASSVGVGGLQPQHF; v_call: TRBV9; j_call: TRBJ1-5; d_call: TRBD1; clone_size: NA
cdr3_nt: TGTGCCAGTAGTTATCCTAGCAATCAGCCCCAGCATTTT; cdr3_aa: CASSYPSNQPQHF; v_call: TRBV19; j_call: TRBJ1-5; d_call: NA; clone_size: NA
cdr3_nt: TGTGCCAGCAGCTTGGACAGGGATCAGCCCCAGCATTTT; cdr3_aa: CASSLDRDQPQHF; v_call: TRBV5-6; j_call: TRBJ1-5; d_call: NA; clone_size: NA
cdr3_nt: TGTGCCAGCAGCGGACAGGGTATGGGCTACACCTTC; cdr3_aa: CASSGQGMGYTF; v_call: TRBV6-5; j_call: TRBJ1-2; d_call: TRBD1; clone_size: NA
cdr3_nt: TGTGCCAGCAGCCGAAGACGGGACACTGAAGCTTTCTTT; cdr3_aa: CASSRRRDTEAFF; v_call: TRBV11-2; j_call: TRBJ1-1; d_call: NA; clone_size: NA
cdr3_nt: TGTGCCAGCAGCTTTGACACGGATGGCTACACCTTC; cdr3_aa: CASSFDTDGYTF; v_call: TRBV5-5; j_call: TRBJ1-2; d_call: NA; clone_size: NA
cdr3_nt: TGTGCTAGTGGGCCCGGGACAGGACACGAGCAGTACTTC; cdr3_aa: CASGPGTGHEQYF; v_call: TRBV12-5; j_call: TRBJ2-7; d_call: TRBD1; clone_size: NA
cdr3_nt: TGTGCCAGCAGGGGAGTTGAGGAAGAGCAGTACTTC; cdr3_aa: CASRGVEEEQYF; v_call: TRBV27; j_call: TRBJ2-7; d_call: NA; clone_size: few
cdr3_nt: TGTGCCAGCAGCTTAGTAGGGTTAGGGGCTAACTATGGCTACACCTTC; cdr3_aa: CASSLVGLGANYGYTF; v_call: TRBV7-2; j_call: TRBJ1-2; d_call: NA; clone_size: few
cdr3_nt: TGTGCCACCCTGTCCGCCCGGACAGGAAACACTGAAGCTTTCTTT; cdr3_aa: CATLSARTGNTEAFF; v_call: TRBV19; j_call: TRBJ1-1; d_call: TRBD1; clone_size: NA
cdr3_nt: TGTGCCAGTAGCAAGGGACAGGGGGCATACGAGCAGTACTTC; cdr3_aa: CASSKGQGAYEQYF; v_call: TRBV19; j_call: TRBJ2-7; d_call: TRBD1; clone_size: NA
cdr3_nt: TGTGCCAGCAGAGGGGACACACAAGAGACCCAGTACTTC; cdr3_aa: CASRGDTQETQYF; v_call: TRBV2; j_call: TRBJ2-5; d_call: NA; clone_size: NA
cdr3_nt: TGTGCCAGCAGCCCAGGGGGCACCGGGGAGCTGTTTTTT; cdr3_aa: CASSPGGTGELFF; v_call: TRBV7-2; j_call: TRBJ2-2; d_call: TRBD1; clone_size: NA
cdr3_nt: TGCAGCGTTGAAGTCGGGAGTTCCTCTTACAATGAGCAGTTCTTC; cdr3_aa: CSVEVGSSSYNEQFF; v_call: TRBV29-1; j_call: TRBJ2-1; d_call: NA; clone_size: NA
cdr3_nt: TGTGCCAGCAGCCCGGGACTAGCGGGGAGAGGTGTAGAGACCCAGTACTTC; cdr3_aa: CASSPGLAGRGVETQYF; v_call: TRBV5-4; j_call: TRBJ2-5; d_call: TRBD2; clone_size: once
cdr3_nt: TGTGCCAGCTCATTCAAACAAGAGACCCAGTACTTC; cdr3_aa: CASSFKQETQYF; v_call: TRBV18; j_call: TRBJ2-5; d_call: NA; clone_size: NA
cdr3_nt: TGTTCCAGCAGCTTAGGGATGGGACTAGCGGGGACTTCCTACGAGCAGTACTTC; cdr3_aa: CSSSLGMGLAGTSYEQYF; v_call: TRBV7-9; j_call: TRBJ2-7; d_call: TRBD2; clone_size: once
cdr3_nt: TGTGCCAGCAGCTTTAGGGGGCTTGGAAACACCATATATTTT; cdr3_aa: CASSFRGLGNTIYF; v_call: TRBV11-2; j_call: TRBJ1-3; d_call: TRBD1; clone_size: NA
cdr3_nt: TGCAGCGTTGAGTCTAGGATCGGAGAGACCCAGTACTTC; cdr3_aa: CSVESRIGETQYF; v_call: TRBV29-1; j_call: TRBJ2-5; d_call: NA; clone_size: NA
cdr3_nt: TGTGCCTGGAGTACTAGCGGAGACGAGCAGTACTTC; cdr3_aa: CAWSTSGDEQYF; v_call: TRBV30; j_call: TRBJ2-7; d_call: TRBD2; clone_size: few
cdr3_nt: TGCGCCAGCAGCTTGGAAGGGACTAGTTACAATGAGCAGTTCTTC; cdr3_aa: CASSLEGTSYNEQFF; v_call: TRBV5-1; j_call: TRBJ2-1; d_call: TRBD2; clone_size: NA
cdr3_nt: TGTGCCAGCAGCCAAGGCTTAGGGAGTTTGGGGGAGACCCAGTACTTC; cdr3_aa: CASSQGLGSLGETQYF; v_call: TRBV14; j_call: TRBJ2-5; d_call: NA; clone_size: NA
cdr3_nt: TGTGCCAGCAGCCGAGGACAGGGGGCTAGTGAGCAGTTCTTC; cdr3_aa: CASSRGQGASEQFF; v_call: TRBV6-5; j_call: TRBJ2-1; d_call: TRBD1; clone_size: few
cdr3_nt: TGTGCCAGCAGCTTAGCGGCCGGGACAGACTATGGCTACACCTTC; cdr3_aa: CASSLAAGTDYGYTF; v_call: TRBV7-2; j_call: TRBJ1-2; d_call: TRBD1; clone_size: NA
cdr3_nt: TGTGCCAGCAGGCCAGGGACTAGCATAGTTCTTGGGCAGTTCTTC; cdr3_aa: CASRPGTSIVLGQFF; v_call: TRBV27; j_call: TRBJ2-1; d_call: TRBD2; clone_size: NA
cdr3_nt: TGTGCCAGTACCCTCAAACCTTACAGGGTGGGAAGCTCCTACGAGCAGTACTTC; cdr3_aa: CASTLKPYRVGSSYEQYF; v_call: TRBV19; j_call: TRBJ2-7; d_call: NA; clone_size: NA
cdr3_nt: TGTGCCAGCTCACCGGGACAGGATACGGACTATGGCTACACCTTC; cdr3_aa: CASSPGQDTDYGYTF; v_call: TRBV18; j_call: TRBJ1-2; d_call: TRBD1; clone_size: NA
cdr3_nt: TGCAGTGCCAGGACAGGGAATGGCTACACCTTC; cdr3_aa: CSARTGNGYTF; v_call: TRBV20-1; j_call: TRBJ1-2; d_call: TRBD1; clone_size: NA